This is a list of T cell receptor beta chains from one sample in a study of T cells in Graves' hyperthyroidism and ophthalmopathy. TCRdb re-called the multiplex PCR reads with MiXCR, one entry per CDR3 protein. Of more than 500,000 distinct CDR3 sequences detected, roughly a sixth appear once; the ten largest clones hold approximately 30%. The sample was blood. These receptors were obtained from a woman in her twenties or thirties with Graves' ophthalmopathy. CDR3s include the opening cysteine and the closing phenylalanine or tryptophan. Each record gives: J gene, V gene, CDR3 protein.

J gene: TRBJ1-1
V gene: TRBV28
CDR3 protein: CASSLGSAGGYAEAFF

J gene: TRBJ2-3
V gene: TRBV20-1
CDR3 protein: CSARLYRRQGSTDTQYF

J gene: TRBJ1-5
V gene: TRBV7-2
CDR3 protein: CASTLLNQPQHF

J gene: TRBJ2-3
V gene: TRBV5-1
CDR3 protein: CASSLMGGRSDTQYF

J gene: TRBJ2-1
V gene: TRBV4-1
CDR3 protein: CASSRGSGYEQFF

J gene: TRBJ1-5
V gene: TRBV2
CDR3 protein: CASSGRFSNQPQHF

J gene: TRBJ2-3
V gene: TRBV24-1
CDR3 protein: CAHPAGLAGGRVTDTQYF

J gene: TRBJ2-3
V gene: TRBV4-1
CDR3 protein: CASSQGSGRPASTDTQYF

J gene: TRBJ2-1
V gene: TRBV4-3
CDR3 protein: CASSQDTPGGYNEQFF

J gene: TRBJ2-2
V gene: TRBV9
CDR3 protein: CASSSERAGDTGELFF

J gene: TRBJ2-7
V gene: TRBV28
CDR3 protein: CASSDWGQGSYEQYF

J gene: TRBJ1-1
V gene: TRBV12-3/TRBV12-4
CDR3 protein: CASREGYGGTEAFF

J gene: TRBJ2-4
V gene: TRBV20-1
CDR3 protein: CSARGPKGGGPLAKNIQYF

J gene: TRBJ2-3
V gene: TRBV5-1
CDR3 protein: CASSPGLAGAPHTQYF

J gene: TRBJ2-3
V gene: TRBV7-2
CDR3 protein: CASSSRVDTQYF

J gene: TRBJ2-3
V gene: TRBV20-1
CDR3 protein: CSAKWTSSQYF

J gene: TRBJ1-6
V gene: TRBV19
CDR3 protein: CASRGGTGYNSPLHF

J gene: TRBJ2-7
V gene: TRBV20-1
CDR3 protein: CSAISPQGTYEQYF

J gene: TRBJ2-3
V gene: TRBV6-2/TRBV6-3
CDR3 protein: CASSYPTGGSSSDTQYF

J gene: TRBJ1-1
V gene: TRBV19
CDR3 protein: CASSRQGEWNTEAFF

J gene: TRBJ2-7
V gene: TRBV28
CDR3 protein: CASSPAYQTGVDEQYF

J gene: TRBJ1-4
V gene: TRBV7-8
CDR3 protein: CASSLVGGSGEKLFF

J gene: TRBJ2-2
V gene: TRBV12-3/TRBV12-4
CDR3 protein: CASRGANTGELFF

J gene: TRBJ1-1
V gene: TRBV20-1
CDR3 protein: CSATWSFAEAFF

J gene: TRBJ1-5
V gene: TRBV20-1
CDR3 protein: CSARDRQGALFSNQPQHF

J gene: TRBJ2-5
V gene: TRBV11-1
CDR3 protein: CASSPSRLGSQETQYF

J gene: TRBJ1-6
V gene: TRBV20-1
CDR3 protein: CSARTGGPSPLHF

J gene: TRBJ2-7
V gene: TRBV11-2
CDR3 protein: CASRLGLTYEQYF

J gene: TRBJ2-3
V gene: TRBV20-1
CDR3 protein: CSALNRGSTDTQYF

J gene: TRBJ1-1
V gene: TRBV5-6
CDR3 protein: CASSPTGSAAFF

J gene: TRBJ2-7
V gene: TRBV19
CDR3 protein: CASSTLGDEQYF

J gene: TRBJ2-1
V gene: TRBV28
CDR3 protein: CASSSPGTENNEQFF

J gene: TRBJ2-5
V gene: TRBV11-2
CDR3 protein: CASSFSGSGETQYF

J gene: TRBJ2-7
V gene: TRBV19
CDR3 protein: CASSPSGGHHEQYF

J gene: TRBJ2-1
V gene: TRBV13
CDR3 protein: CASSSETGGSYEQFF

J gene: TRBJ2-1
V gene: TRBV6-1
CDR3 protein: CASTRTSGVISSNEQFF

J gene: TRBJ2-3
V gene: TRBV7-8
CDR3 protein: CASSSLAGSEAQYF

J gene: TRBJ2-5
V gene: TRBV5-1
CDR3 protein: CASSQDRGPQYF

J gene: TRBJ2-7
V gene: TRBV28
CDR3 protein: CASSRTGASYEQYF

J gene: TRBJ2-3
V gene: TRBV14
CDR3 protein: CASSQESGEAQYF

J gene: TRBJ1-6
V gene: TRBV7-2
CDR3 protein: CASSLLRDSPLHF

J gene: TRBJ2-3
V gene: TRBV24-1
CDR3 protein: CATSVLGVDTQYF